Given below is one T cell receptor beta chain in context. The target antigen is unknown. These data originate in a study of cytomegalovirus exposure and HLA in healthy donors. Study-level points and caveats: A list of 164 TCR beta chains associated with cytomegalovirus was given.

PCR primers comprised 60 Vbeta and 13 Jbeta primers. The protocol was immunoSEQ multiplex PCR, while the TCRdb copy is restricted to in-frame clones and leaves out a portion. The sample lists about 130,000 clones, about 80% occurring once. The TCR originated in a male donor in good health and CMV-seronegative. The sample comprised PBMCs.

The CDR3 DNA sequence: TGTGCCAGCAGCCAACACCGGGACTCAGCTTACGAGCAGTACTTC. Translating it yields CASSQHRDSAYEQYF. The chain couples TRBV7-2 to TRBJ2-7; possible D gene TRBD2, 6 bases. V was cut by 5 bases and J by 4 bases, with 18 bases left in between. Germline CDR1 reads SGHTA; CDR2 reads FQGNSA. This CDR3 region has 15 residues. The entire variable domain, with the rest obtained from reference TRBV7-2 and TRBJ2-7, is as follows: GAGVSQSPSNKVTEKGKDVELRCDPISGHTALYWYRQSLGQGLEFLIYFQGNSAPDKSGLPSDRFSAERTGGSVSTLTIQRTQQEDSAVYLCASSQHRDSAYEQYFGPGTRLTVT.